This T cell receptor beta chain was recorded in a study of blood T cell repertoires in COVID-19. Study overall: There were acute and convalescent COVID-19 samples, and they came from the United States, Italy and Spain. The analysed material was cDNA or gDNA that came from T cells, B-cell-depleted T cells, or PBMCs.

As originally analysed: From reference gene primer amplification, estimates of nucleated cell counts were derived. Some clones are missing from TCRdb's copy, which holds only in-frame ones; the method was immunoSEQ multiplex PCR. Clonal size and the V and J genes are those of that table, whereas D and trimming came from the DNA. Of fewer than 300,000 clones in the sample, more than 75% were seen once. This clone was seen a single time. CDR1 and CDR2 from the germline V gene are GTSNPN and SVGIG (reference sequence). V gave up 3 bases and J gave up 5 bases, with 11 bases separating them. The CDR3 consists of 13 residues.

Sequencing input: peripheral blood. This chain links TRBV30 with TRBJ1-5, with D hard to call. This receptor was taken from a woman in her forties who had recovered from COVID-19. In nucleotides, the CDR3 is TGTGCCTGGAGCCCAGGATCATATCAGCCCCAGCATTTT. It translates to CAWSPGSYQPQHF. Using reference TRBV30 and TRBJ1-5 for the parts outside the CDR3, the full variable domain is SQTIHQWPATLVQPVGSPLSLECTVEGTSNPNLYWYRQAAGRGLQLLFYSVGIGQISSEVPQNLSASRPQDRQFILSSKKLLLSDSGFYLCAWSPGSYQPQHFGDGTRLSIL.